Included here is one T cell receptor beta chain sequence, with context. The antigen is unknown. Using its own MiXCR run on the RT-PCR reads, TCRdb lists one record per CDR3 protein. The sample lists 300,000 to 350,000 distinct CDR3 sequences; 20% to 25% were seen once. Germline loops: CDR1 LGHDT, CDR2 YNNKEL (reference sequence). This CDR3 region has 16 residues. V lost 1 base and J 6 bases, leaving 16 bases between the germline ends. The data stem from a study of response to subunit inactivated influenza vaccine. Regarding the study as a whole: Only a handful of new T cells, the authors suggested, are recruited with each seasonal influenza vaccination.

This sequence was found in a man aged 50 to 69 who received an inactivated influenza vaccine. The chain recombines TRBV3-1 with TRBJ2-1, with D possibly matching TRBD1 (7 bases). The sequencing here drew on PBMCs from blood, taken 21 months after vaccination. The CDR3 loop reads CASSQVVTGRTNEQFF. The CDR3 DNA follows: TGTGCCAGCAGCCAAGTGGTGACAGGGAGGACCAATGAGCAGTTCTTC.